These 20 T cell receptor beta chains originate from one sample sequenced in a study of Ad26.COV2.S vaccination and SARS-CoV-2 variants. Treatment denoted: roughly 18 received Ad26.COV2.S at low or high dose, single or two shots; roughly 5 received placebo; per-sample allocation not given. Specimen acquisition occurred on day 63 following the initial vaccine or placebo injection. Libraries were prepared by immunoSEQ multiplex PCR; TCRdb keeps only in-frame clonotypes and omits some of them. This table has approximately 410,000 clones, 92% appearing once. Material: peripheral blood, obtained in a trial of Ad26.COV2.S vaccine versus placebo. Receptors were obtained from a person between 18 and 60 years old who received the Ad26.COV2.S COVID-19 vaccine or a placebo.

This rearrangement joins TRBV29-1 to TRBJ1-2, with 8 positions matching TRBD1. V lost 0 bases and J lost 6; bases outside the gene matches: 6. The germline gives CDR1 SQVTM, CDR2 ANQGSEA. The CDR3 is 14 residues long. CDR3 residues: CSVEDWTGSDGYTF. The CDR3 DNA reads TGCAGCGTTGAAGATTGGACAGGGTCGGATGGCTACACCTTC.

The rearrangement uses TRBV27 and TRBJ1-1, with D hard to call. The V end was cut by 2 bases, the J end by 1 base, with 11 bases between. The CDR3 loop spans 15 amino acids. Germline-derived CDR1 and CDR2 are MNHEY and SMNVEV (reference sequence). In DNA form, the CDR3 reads TGTGCCAGCAGTTTAGCGTACAGCAGGAACACTGAAGCTTTCTTT. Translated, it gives CASSLAYSRNTEAFF.

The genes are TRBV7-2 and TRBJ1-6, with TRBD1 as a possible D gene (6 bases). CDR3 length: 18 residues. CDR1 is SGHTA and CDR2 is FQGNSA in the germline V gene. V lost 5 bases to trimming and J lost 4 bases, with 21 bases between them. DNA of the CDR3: TGTGCCAGCAGCCTACGAGGGGGAACGGGTCGATATAATTCACCCCTCCACTTT. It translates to CASSLRGGTGRYNSPLHF.

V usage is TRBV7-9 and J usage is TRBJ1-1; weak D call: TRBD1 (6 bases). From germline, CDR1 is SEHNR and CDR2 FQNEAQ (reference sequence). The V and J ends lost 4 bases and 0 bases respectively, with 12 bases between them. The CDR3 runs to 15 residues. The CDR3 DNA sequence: TGTGCCAGCAGCTCGAGGGACAACATGAACACTGAAGCTTTCTTT. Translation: CASSSRDNMNTEAFF.

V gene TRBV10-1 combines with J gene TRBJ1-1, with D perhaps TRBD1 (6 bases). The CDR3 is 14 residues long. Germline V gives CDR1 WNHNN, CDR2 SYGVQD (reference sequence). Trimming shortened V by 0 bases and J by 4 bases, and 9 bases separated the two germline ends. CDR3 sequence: CASSESQGSTEAFF. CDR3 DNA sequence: TGCGCCAGCAGTGAGTCGCAGGGGAGCACTGAAGCTTTCTTT.

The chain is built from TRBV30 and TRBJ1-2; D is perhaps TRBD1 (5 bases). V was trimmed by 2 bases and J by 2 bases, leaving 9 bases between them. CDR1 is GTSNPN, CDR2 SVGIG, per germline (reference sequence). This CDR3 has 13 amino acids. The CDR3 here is CAWSQGANYGYTF. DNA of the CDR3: TGTGCCTGGAGTCAAGGGGCCAACTATGGCTACACCTTC.

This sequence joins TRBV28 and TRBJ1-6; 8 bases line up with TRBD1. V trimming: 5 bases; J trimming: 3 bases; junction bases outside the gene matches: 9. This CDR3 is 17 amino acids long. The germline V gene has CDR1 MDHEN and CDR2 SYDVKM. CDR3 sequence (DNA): TGTGCCAGCAGTCCCGGGGACAGGAACAACTATAATTCACCCCTCCACTTT. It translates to CASSPGDRNNYNSPLHF. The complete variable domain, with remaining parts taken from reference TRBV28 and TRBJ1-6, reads DVKVTQSSRYLVKRTGEKVFLECVQDMDHENMFWYRQDPGLGLRLIYFSYDVKMKEKGDIPEGYSVSREKKERFSLILESASTNQTSMYLCASSPGDRNNYNSPLHFGNGTRLTVT.

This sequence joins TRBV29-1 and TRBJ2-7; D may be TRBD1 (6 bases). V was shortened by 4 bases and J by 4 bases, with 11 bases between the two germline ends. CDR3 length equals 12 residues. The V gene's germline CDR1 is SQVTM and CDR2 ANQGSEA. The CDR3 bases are TGCAGCGTTGCCGAACAGGGATACGAGCAGTACTTC. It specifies CSVAEQGYEQYF.

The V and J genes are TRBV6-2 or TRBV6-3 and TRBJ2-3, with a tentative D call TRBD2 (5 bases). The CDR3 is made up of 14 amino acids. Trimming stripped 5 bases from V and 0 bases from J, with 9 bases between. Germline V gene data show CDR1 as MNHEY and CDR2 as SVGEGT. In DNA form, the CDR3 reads TGTGCCAGCAGTGGGAGCAAAAGCACAGATACGCAGTATTTT. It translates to CASSGSKSTDTQYF.

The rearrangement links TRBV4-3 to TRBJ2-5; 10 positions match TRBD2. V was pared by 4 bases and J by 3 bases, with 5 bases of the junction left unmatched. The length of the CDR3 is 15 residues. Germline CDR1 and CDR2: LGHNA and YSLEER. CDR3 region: CASSRRLAGEETQYF. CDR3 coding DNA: TGCGCCAGCAGCCGTCGGCTAGCGGGGGAAGAGACCCAGTACTTC.

CDR3 in DNA: TGCAGTGGTAGTAAAGGTCTCACCGGGGAGCTGTTTTTT. Translating it yields CSGSKGLTGELFF. This chain links TRBV20-1 with TRBJ2-2; no reliable D call. Germline assignment: CDR1 DFQATT and CDR2 SNEGSKA (reference sequence). V shed 7 bases and J shed 4 bases, with 13 bases lying between them. CDR3 size: 13 residues.

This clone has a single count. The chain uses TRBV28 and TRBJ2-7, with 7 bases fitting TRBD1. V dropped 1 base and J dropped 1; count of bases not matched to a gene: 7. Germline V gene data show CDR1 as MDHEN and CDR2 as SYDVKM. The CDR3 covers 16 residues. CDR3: CASSLLGTVTSYEQYF. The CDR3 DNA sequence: TGTGCCAGCAGTTTATTGGGGACAGTAACTTCCTACGAGCAGTACTTC. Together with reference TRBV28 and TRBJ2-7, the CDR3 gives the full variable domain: DVKVTQSSRYLVKRTGEKVFLECVQDMDHENMFWYRQDPGLGLRLIYFSYDVKMKEKGDIPEGYSVSREKKERFSLILESASTNQTSMYLCASSLLGTVTSYEQYFGPGTRLTVT.

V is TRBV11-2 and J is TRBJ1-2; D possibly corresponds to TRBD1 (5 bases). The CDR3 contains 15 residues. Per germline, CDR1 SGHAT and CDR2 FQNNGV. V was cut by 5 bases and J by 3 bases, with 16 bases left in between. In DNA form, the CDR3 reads TGTGCCAGCAGCCGACGGGACGGCGCCCACTATGGCTACACCTTC. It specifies CASSRRDGAHYGYTF. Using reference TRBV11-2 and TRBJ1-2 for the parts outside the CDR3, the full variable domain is EAGVAQSPRYKIIEKRQSVAFWCNPISGHATLYWYQQILGQGPKLLIQFQNNGVVDDSQLPKDRFSAERLKGVDSTLKIQPAKLEDSAVYLCASSRRDGAHYGYTFGSGTRLTVV.

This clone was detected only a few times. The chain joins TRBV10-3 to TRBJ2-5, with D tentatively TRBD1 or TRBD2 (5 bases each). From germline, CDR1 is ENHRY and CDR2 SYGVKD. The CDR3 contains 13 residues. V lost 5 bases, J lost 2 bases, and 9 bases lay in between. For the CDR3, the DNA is TGTGCCATCAGTCGGGACGGACAAGAGACCCAGTACTTC. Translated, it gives CAISRDGQETQYF.

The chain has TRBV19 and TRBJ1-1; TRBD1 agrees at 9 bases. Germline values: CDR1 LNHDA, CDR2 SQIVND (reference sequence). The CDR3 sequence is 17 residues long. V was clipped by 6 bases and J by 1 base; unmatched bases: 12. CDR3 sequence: CASSKDRGLAGNTEAFF. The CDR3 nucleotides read TGTGCCAGTAGCAAGGACAGGGGTTTGGCCGGGAACACTGAAGCTTTCTTT.

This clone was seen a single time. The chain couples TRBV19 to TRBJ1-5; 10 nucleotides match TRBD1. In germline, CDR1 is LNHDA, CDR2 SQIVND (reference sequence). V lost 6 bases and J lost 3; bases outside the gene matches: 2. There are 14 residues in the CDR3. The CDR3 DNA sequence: TGTGCCAGTAGGGGGACAGGGGTCAATCAGCCCCAGCATTTT. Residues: CASRGTGVNQPQHF.

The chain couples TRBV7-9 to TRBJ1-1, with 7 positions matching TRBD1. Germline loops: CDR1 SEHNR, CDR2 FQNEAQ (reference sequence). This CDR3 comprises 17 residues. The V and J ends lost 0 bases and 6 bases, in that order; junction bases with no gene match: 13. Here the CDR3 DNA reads TGTGCCAGCAGCTTAGCGGGGACAGCGAGGCGGGGGGCTGAAGCTTTCTTT. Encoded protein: CASSLAGTARRGAEAFF.

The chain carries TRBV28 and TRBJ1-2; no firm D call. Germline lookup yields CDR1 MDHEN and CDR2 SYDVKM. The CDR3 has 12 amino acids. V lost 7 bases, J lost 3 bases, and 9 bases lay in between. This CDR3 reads CASTPGYYGYTF. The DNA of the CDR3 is TGTGCCAGCACCCCCGGGTACTATGGCTACACCTTC.

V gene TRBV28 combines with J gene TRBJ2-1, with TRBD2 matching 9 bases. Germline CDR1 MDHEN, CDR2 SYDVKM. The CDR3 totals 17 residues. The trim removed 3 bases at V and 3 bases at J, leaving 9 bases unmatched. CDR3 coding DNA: TGTGCCAGCAGTTTTATTGGACCGCGGGGGGGCTACAATGAGCAGTTCTTC. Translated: CASSFIGPRGGYNEQFF.

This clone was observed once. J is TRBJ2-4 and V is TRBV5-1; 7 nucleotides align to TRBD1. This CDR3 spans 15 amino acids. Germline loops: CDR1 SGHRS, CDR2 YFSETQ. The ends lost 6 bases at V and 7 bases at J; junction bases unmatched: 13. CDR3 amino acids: CASKPTGETMNIQYF. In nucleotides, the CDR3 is TGCGCCAGCAAACCTACAGGGGAGACAATGAACATTCAGTACTTC.